A selection of T cell receptor beta chains follows, all from one sample in a study of cytomegalovirus exposure and HLA in healthy donors. TCRdb's copy holds only in-frame clones and misses some; the assay was immunoSEQ multiplex PCR. The sample holds tens of thousands of clones, roughly 77% seen once. Input material: PBMCs. The origin of the receptors is a man between 40 and 49 years old in good health and CMV-seronegative. CDR3s include the opening cysteine and the closing phenylalanine or tryptophan. Each record gives: D gene, J gene, V gene, clone size, CDR3 protein, CDR3 DNA. A D gene is named only where the DNA matches it firmly. Clone size is stated in some rows and not others, as once, few, many or a class when expanded.

D: -
J: TRBJ2-5
V: TRBV19
size: -
CDR3: CASSIDLEVETQYF
DNA: TGTGCCAGTAGTATAGATTTGGAGGTGGAGACCCAGTACTTC

D: -
J: TRBJ1-3
V: TRBV20-1
size: -
CDR3: CSARAENTIYF
DNA: TGCAGTGCTAGAGCTGAGAACACCATATATTTT

D: -
J: TRBJ1-1
V: TRBV30
size: few
CDR3: CAWSAYRNTEAFF
DNA: TGTGCCTGGAGTGCCTATAGAAACACTGAAGCTTTCTTT

D: TRBD1
J: TRBJ1-3
V: TRBV9
size: -
CDR3: CASSVRGTGRVENTIYF
DNA: TGTGCCAGCAGCGTAAGGGGGACAGGGAGGGTTGAAAACACCATATATTTT

D: -
J: TRBJ2-1
V: TRBV30
size: -
CDR3: CACGFSYNEQFF
DNA: TGTGCTTGTGGCTTTTCCTACAATGAGCAGTTCTTC

D: TRBD1
J: TRBJ2-7
V: TRBV28
size: -
CDR3: CASSSPTGAGSYEQYF
DNA: TGTGCCAGCAGTTCACCCACAGGGGCGGGCTCCTACGAGCAGTACTTC

D: -
J: TRBJ1-2
V: TRBV30
size: -
CDR3: CAWSVPGGYTF
DNA: TGTGCCTGGAGTGTACCCGGGGGCTACACCTTC

D: TRBD1
J: TRBJ2-2
V: TRBV4-1
size: -
CDR3: CASSPPGGVTSGELFF
DNA: TGCGCCAGCAGCCCTCCAGGGGGAGTCACGTCCGGGGAGCTGTTTTTT

D: TRBD1
J: TRBJ1-1
V: TRBV30
size: -
CDR3: CAWRRDREGYTEAFF
DNA: TGTGCCTGGAGGCGGGACAGGGAGGGGTACACTGAAGCTTTCTTT

D: TRBD1
J: TRBJ1-6
V: TRBV13
size: once
CDR3: CASSRKTGGKNSPLHF
DNA: TGTGCCAGCAGCCGCAAAACAGGGGGAAAAAATTCACCCCTCCACTTT

D: TRBD1
J: TRBJ1-4
V: TRBV27
size: few
CDR3: CASRGQGNEKLFF
DNA: TGTGCCAGCAGGGGACAGGGGAATGAAAAACTGTTTTTT

D: -
J: TRBJ2-3
V: TRBV9
size: -
CDR3: CASRYGDSGTDTQYF
DNA: TGTGCCAGCAGGTACGGGGATAGCGGCACAGATACGCAGTATTTT

D: TRBD1
J: TRBJ1-5
V: TRBV19
size: -
CDR3: CASKERDRVLPYQPQHF
DNA: TGTGCCAGTAAAGAGAGGGACAGGGTACTCCCTTATCAGCCCCAGCATTTT

D: -
J: TRBJ1-2
V: TRBV9
size: -
CDR3: CASSPDVRLGGNYGYTF
DNA: TGTGCCAGCAGCCCCGACGTCCGACTCGGCGGGAACTATGGCTACACCTTC

D: -
J: TRBJ2-3
V: TRBV5-1
size: -
CDR3: CASSAIGVAQYF
DNA: TGCGCCAGCAGCGCCATAGGGGTTGCGCAGTATTTT

D: -
J: TRBJ1-1
V: TRBV28
size: -
CDR3: CASTPHVMNTEAFF
DNA: TGTGCCAGCACCCCACATGTCATGAACACTGAAGCTTTCTTT

D: -
J: TRBJ1-5
V: TRBV28
size: -
CDR3: CASSFRQNSNQPQHF
DNA: TGTGCCAGCAGTTTTAGACAGAACAGCAATCAGCCCCAGCATTTT

D: -
J: TRBJ1-3
V: TRBV2
size: -
CDR3: CASSETAAGDTIYF
DNA: TGTGCCAGCAGTGAGACAGCTGCCGGAGACACCATATATTTT

D: -
J: TRBJ1-2
V: TRBV6-1
size: -
CDR3: CASSEGGSNYGYTF
DNA: TGTGCCAGCAGTGAAGGGGGCAGTAACTATGGCTACACCTTC

D: -
J: TRBJ1-3
V: TRBV5-1
size: once
CDR3: CASSFSGVSGNTIYF
DNA: TGCGCCAGCAGCTTTAGCGGAGTCTCTGGAAACACCATATATTTT

D: -
J: TRBJ2-2
V: TRBV29-1
size: -
CDR3: CSVRREANTGELFF
DNA: TGCAGCGTCCGGAGGGAAGCGAACACCGGGGAGCTGTTTTTT

D: -
J: TRBJ1-2
V: TRBV30
size: -
CDR3: CAWSVQVPLYGYTF
DNA: TGTGCCTGGAGTGTACAGGTTCCTTTATATGGCTACACCTTC

D: TRBD2
J: TRBJ2-2
V: TRBV5-1
size: -
CDR3: CASSTSGRATGELFF
DNA: TGCGCCAGCTCGACTAGCGGGAGGGCCACCGGGGAGCTGTTTTTT

D: -
J: TRBJ1-1
V: TRBV7-9
size: -
CDR3: CASSLVGGEAFF
DNA: TGTGCCAGCAGCTTAGTCGGGGGTGAAGCTTTCTTT

D: -
J: TRBJ1-5
V: TRBV9
size: once
CDR3: CASSAGRGNQPQHF
DNA: TGTGCCAGCAGCGCCGGGAGAGGAAATCAGCCCCAGCATTTT

D: TRBD1
J: TRBJ2-1
V: TRBV13
size: medium-sized
CDR3: CASSLRQGNYNEQFF
DNA: TGTGCCAGCAGCTTACGACAGGGGAATTACAATGAGCAGTTCTTC

D: TRBD1
J: TRBJ2-7
V: TRBV4-2
size: -
CDR3: CASSQDRDSYYEQYF
DNA: TGTGCCAGCAGCCAAGACCGGGACAGCTACTACGAGCAGTACTTC

D: -
J: TRBJ1-5
V: TRBV6-5
size: -
CDR3: CASSLNTGQPQHF
DNA: TGTGCCAGCAGCCTAAATACAGGTCAGCCCCAGCATTTT

D: -
J: TRBJ1-1
V: TRBV6-1
size: -
CDR3: CASRDTGTHTEAFF
DNA: TGTGCCAGCAGGGACACCGGAACTCACACTGAAGCTTTCTTT

D: -
J: TRBJ2-7
V: TRBV7-9
size: -
CDR3: CASSEETGLPPYEQYF
DNA: TGTGCCAGCAGCGAAGAGACAGGTTTACCTCCCTACGAGCAGTACTTC

D: TRBD1
J: TRBJ1-6
V: TRBV5-1
size: -
CDR3: CASSAGTGNNSPLHF
DNA: TGCGCCAGCAGCGCCGGGACAGGGAATAATTCACCCCTCCACTTT

D: -
J: TRBJ1-1
V: TRBV20-1
size: -
CDR3: CSGRGNTEAFF
DNA: TGCAGTGGCCGGGGGAACACTGAAGCTTTCTTT

D: TRBD1
J: TRBJ1-3
V: TRBV6-1
size: -
CDR3: CASSARQGVSSGNTIYF
DNA: TGTGCCAGCAGTGCGCGACAGGGGGTAAGCTCTGGAAACACCATATATTTT

D: TRBD1
J: TRBJ2-1
V: TRBV5-1
size: few
CDR3: CASSLQTGGNEQFF
DNA: TGCGCCAGCAGCCTCCAGACAGGGGGCAATGAGCAGTTCTTC

D: -
J: TRBJ1-5
V: TRBV27
size: once
CDR3: CASSLSSGQHNQPQHF
DNA: TGTGCCAGCAGTCTATCATCAGGACAGCACAATCAGCCCCAGCATTTT

D: TRBD1
J: TRBJ1-1
V: TRBV5-1
size: -
CDR3: CASRRDRGRVNTEAFF
DNA: TGCGCCAGCAGAAGGGACAGGGGGCGCGTGAACACTGAAGCTTTCTTT

D: -
J: TRBJ1-1
V: TRBV6-5
size: -
CDR3: CASSRGQLMNTEAFF
DNA: TGTGCCAGCAGTCGGGGACAACTTATGAACACTGAAGCTTTCTTT